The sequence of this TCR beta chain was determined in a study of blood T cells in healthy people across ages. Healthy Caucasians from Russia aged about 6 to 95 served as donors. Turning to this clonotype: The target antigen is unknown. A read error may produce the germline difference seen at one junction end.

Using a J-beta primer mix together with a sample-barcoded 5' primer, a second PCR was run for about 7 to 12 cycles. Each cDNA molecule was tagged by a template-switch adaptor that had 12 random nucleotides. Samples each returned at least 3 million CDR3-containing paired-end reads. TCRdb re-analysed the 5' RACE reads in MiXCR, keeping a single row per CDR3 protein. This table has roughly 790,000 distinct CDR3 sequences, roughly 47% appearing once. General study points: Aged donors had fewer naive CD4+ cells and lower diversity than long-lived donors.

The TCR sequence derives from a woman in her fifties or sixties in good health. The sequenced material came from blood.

The CDR3 region is CAGSLATGPSYGYTF. CDR3 bases: TGTGCCGGCAGCTTAGCTACGGGGCCCTCCTATGGCTACACCTTC. The chain has TRBV7-2 and TRBJ1-2; the D gene is possibly TRBD1 (5 bases). This CDR3 region has 15 residues. Germline CDR1 SGHTA, CDR2 FQGNSA.